These T cell receptor beta chains were read from a single sample in a study of vaccination and CD4 T cells after COVID-19. MiXCR, applied by TCRdb to the PCR reads, yields one record per CDR3 protein. The data contain about 23,000 distinct CDR3 sequences, 58% of them seen just once; the ten biggest clones take up approximately 2.8%. What these receptors recognize is not known. The sample taken for sequencing was CD4+ T cells from blood, cultured in vitro. The receptors shown here come from a human donor who had recovered from COVID-19. Each CDR3 is given with its conserved first and last residue. The D gene is left open where the match is weak. Size is stated for part of the rows, as once, few or many counts, or as a class when the clone is expanded.

v_gene,abundance,d_gene,j_gene,CDR3aa,CDR3nt
TRBV6-1,NA,NA,TRBJ1-2,CASSGALVSGYTF,TGTGCCAGCAGTGGGGCGCTCGTCTCTGGCTACACCTTC
TRBV20-1,few,NA,TRBJ2-5,CSAGGAYQETQYF,TGCAGTGCTGGGGGGGCTTACCAAGAGACCCAGTACTTC
TRBV20-1,NA,NA,TRBJ1-1,CSARDLSRAVTEAFF,TGCAGTGCTAGAGATTTGAGTCGGGCCGTTACTGAAGCTTTCTTT
TRBV11-2,NA,NA,TRBJ1-1,CASTGHLNTEAFF,TGTGCCAGCACCGGACACCTGAACACTGAAGCTTTCTTT
TRBV11-3,few,NA,TRBJ2-4,CASSLGGPSKNIQYF,TGTGCCAGCAGCCTAGGGGGGCCTTCCAAAAACATTCAGTACTTC
TRBV20-1,NA,NA,TRBJ2-3,CSARTSGTDTQYF,TGCAGTGCTAGAACGAGCGGCACAGATACGCAGTATTTT
TRBV27,few,NA,TRBJ2-1,CASSSSPVGISYNEQFF,TGTGCCAGCAGTTCCTCCCCAGTGGGTATCTCCTACAATGAGCAGTTCTTC
TRBV20-1,NA,TRBD2,TRBJ2-3,CSAQRGSSDTQYF,TGCAGTGCTCAGCGGGGGAGTTCAGATACGCAGTATTTT
TRBV5-6,NA,TRBD2,TRBJ2-1,CASSFFRTSRNEQFF,TGTGCCAGCAGCTTCTTCAGGACTAGCAGAAATGAGCAGTTCTTC
TRBV11-2,NA,TRBD1,TRBJ1-2,CASSLDSGQLYGYTF,TGTGCCAGCAGCTTAGATTCGGGACAGCTCTATGGCTACACCTTC
TRBV6-2/TRBV6-3,few,NA,TRBJ1-2,CASRDWTASNYGYTF,TGTGCCAGCCGGGACTGGACAGCGTCTAACTATGGCTACACCTTC
TRBV6-5,NA,NA,TRBJ1-1,CASSYSMGEGGNTEAFF,TGTGCCAGCAGTTACTCGATGGGGGAAGGAGGGAACACTGAAGCTTTCTTT
TRBV28,NA,TRBD2,TRBJ2-3,CASSGGTNTDTQYF,TGTGCCAGCAGTGGGGGGACTAACACAGATACGCAGTATTTT
TRBV7-2,NA,NA,TRBJ1-4,CASSPGVTNEKLFF,TGTGCCAGCAGCCCAGGGGTAACTAATGAAAAACTGTTTTTT
TRBV19,NA,NA,TRBJ1-3,CASSAGELSGNTIYF,TGTGCCAGTAGTGCTGGAGAGCTCTCTGGAAACACCATATATTTT
TRBV10-3,NA,NA,TRBJ2-3,CAISDSTDTQYF,TGTGCCATCAGTGACAGCACAGATACGCAGTATTTT
TRBV7-8,few,NA,TRBJ1-5,CASSATFQPNQPQHF,TGTGCCAGCAGCGCCACTTTCCAGCCCAATCAGCCCCAGCATTTT
TRBV11-2,NA,NA,TRBJ2-5,CASSYNLAQETQYF,TGTGCCAGCAGCTACAATCTGGCCCAAGAGACCCAGTACTTC
TRBV7-2,NA,NA,TRBJ2-7,CASSLGAFRGSYEQYF,TGTGCCAGCAGCTTAGGGGCGTTTCGGGGCTCCTACGAGCAGTACTTC
TRBV6-1,NA,NA,TRBJ1-2,CASTLETIYGYTF,TGTGCCAGCACCTTGGAGACCATATATGGCTACACCTTC
TRBV6-2/TRBV6-3,NA,NA,TRBJ2-2,CASEWAGSANTGELFF,TGTGCCAGCGAGTGGGCGGGCAGCGCGAACACCGGGGAGCTGTTTTTT
TRBV15,few,TRBD1,TRBJ1-6,CATSRDRDRVSPLHF,TGTGCCACCAGCAGAGATAGGGACAGGGTTTCACCCCTCCACTTT
TRBV7-8,once,TRBD2,TRBJ2-1,CASILRGRESMNEQFF,TGTGCCAGCATCCTCCGAGGGCGGGAGTCGATGAATGAGCAGTTCTTC
TRBV5-1,NA,TRBD1,TRBJ2-5,CASSSGTGQETQYF,TGCGCCAGCAGCTCCGGGACAGGGCAAGAGACCCAGTACTTC
TRBV27,NA,TRBD2,TRBJ2-7,CASSFTGGASYEQYF,TGTGCCAGCAGTTTTACCGGGGGGGCCTCCTACGAGCAGTACTTC
TRBV12-3/TRBV12-4,once,TRBD1,TRBJ2-5,CASSQTAGTGLETQYF,TGTGCCAGCAGCCAGACCGCCGGGACAGGGCTGGAGACCCAGTACTTC
TRBV7-2,NA,NA,TRBJ2-3,CASSPESGDTQYF,TGTGCCAGCAGCCCCGAGTCTGGAGATACGCAGTATTTT
TRBV7-3,NA,NA,TRBJ2-3,CASSLRGTASTDTQYF,TGTGCCAGCAGCTTAAGGGGAACAGCTAGCACAGATACGCAGTATTTT
TRBV15,few,NA,TRBJ1-5,CATSRDGGPQPQHF,TGTGCCACCAGCAGAGATGGCGGGCCTCAGCCCCAGCATTTT
TRBV12-5,NA,NA,TRBJ2-5,CASGPPGTQSGTQYF,TGTGCTAGTGGTCCCCCTGGGACCCAGAGCGGGACCCAGTACTTC
TRBV19,few,NA,TRBJ2-1,CASSIRPNEQFF,TGTGCCAGTAGTATCCGGCCCAATGAGCAGTTCTTC
TRBV7-2,few,TRBD1,TRBJ1-2,CASSLALLRQGAPF,TGTGCCAGCAGCTTAGCTTTATTGAGACAGGGGGCTCCCTTC
TRBV6-2/TRBV6-3,NA,TRBD1,TRBJ1-5,CASSITGQPNQPQHF,TGTGCCAGCAGCATTACGGGACAGCCCAATCAGCCCCAGCATTTT
TRBV19,NA,NA,TRBJ1-5,CASRGLGDSNQPQHF,TGTGCCAGTAGAGGACTTGGGGATAGCAATCAGCCCCAGCATTTT
TRBV7-2,NA,NA,TRBJ2-7,CASSRRVGKEYEQYF,TGTGCCAGCAGCCGCAGAGTGGGGAAGGAGTACGAGCAGTACTTC
TRBV29-1,NA,NA,TRBJ2-5,CSVARGVQETQYF,TGCAGCGTCGCTAGGGGCGTCCAAGAGACCCAGTACTTC
TRBV20-1,NA,NA,TRBJ2-1,CSAPDGGKPYNEQFF,TGCAGTGCCCCCGACGGGGGAAAACCCTACAATGAGCAGTTCTTC
TRBV5-1,few,TRBD2,TRBJ2-1,CASSLLETSGVEFF,TGCGCCAGCAGCTTGCTTGAGACTAGCGGGGTTGAGTTCTTC
TRBV20-1,NA,NA,TRBJ1-5,CSARAVDSNQPQHF,TGCAGTGCTAGAGCCGTGGATAGCAATCAGCCCCAGCATTTT
TRBV6-2/TRBV6-3,NA,TRBD2,TRBJ2-7,CASSLAGADYEQYF,TGTGCCAGCAGCTTAGCGGGGGCCGACTACGAGCAGTACTTC
TRBV20-1,NA,NA,TRBJ2-7,CSAIRGGSPTEQYF,TGCAGTGCTATCCGAGGGGGGTCCCCGACGGAGCAGTACTTC
TRBV28,NA,NA,TRBJ2-7,CASSPRTTIEQYF,TGTGCCAGCAGTCCCCGGACTACTATCGAGCAGTACTTC